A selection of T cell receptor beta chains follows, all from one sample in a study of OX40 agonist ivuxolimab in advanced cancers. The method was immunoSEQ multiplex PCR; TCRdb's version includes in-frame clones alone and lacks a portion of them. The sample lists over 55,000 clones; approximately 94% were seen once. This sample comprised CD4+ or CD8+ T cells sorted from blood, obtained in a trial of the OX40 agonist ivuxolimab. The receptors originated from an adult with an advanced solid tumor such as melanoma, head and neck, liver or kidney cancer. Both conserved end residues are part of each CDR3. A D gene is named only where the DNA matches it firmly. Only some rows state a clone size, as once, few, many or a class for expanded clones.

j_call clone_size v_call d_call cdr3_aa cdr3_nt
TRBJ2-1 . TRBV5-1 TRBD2 CASFGGLAGTGAYNEQFF TGCGCCAGCTTTGGGGGCCTAGCGGGAACCGGGGCCTACAATGAGCAGTTCTTC
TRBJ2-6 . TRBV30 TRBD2 CAWSTSGSSGANVLTF TGTGCCTGGAGTACTAGCGGGAGTTCTGGGGCCAACGTCCTGACTTTC
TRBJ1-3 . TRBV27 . CASSLTGGTAGNTIYF TGTGCCAGCAGCCTGACAGGCGGTACGGCTGGAAACACCATATATTTT
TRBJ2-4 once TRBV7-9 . CASSPRGREEAKNIQYF TGTGCCAGCAGCCCCCGGGGCAGGGAAGAAGCCAAAAACATTCAGTACTTC
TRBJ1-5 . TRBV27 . CASSFGGSSNQPQHF TGTGCCAGCAGTTTTGGGGGTTCGAGCAATCAGCCCCAGCATTTT
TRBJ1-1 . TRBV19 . CASSIGLGSGEAFF TGTGCCAGTAGTATAGGGCTGGGGTCAGGGGAAGCTTTCTTT
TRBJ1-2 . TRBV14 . CASSMAFDYGYTF TGTGCCAGCAGTATGGCGTTCGACTATGGCTACACCTTC
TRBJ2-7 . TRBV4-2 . CASSPGGYEQYF TGTGCCAGCAGCCCCGGGGGCTACGAGCAGTACTTC
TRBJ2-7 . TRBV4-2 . CASSQAYEQYF TGTGCCAGCAGCCAAGCCTACGAGCAGTACTTC
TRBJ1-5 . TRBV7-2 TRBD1 CASSLEGTGDQPQHF TGTGCCAGCAGCTTAGAGGGTACAGGGGACCAGCCCCAGCATTTT
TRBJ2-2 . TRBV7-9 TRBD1 CASSPKDRVVGELFF TGTGCCAGCAGCCCAAAGGACAGGGTGGTCGGGGAGCTGTTTTTT
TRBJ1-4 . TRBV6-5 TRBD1 CASSYSIGTVEKLFF TGTGCCAGCAGTTACTCGATCGGGACAGTGGAAAAACTGTTTTTT
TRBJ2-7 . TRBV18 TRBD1 CASSPGTGAYEQYF TGTGCCAGCTCACCAGGGACAGGGGCCTACGAGCAGTACTTC
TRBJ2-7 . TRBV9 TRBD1 CASSVDPGRGLEQYF TGTGCCAGCAGCGTAGACCCCGGCAGGGGGCTCGAGCAGTACTTC
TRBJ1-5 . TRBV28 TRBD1 CASSWRGQGGNQPQHF TGTGCCAGCAGCTGGAGGGGACAGGGAGGCAATCAGCCCCAGCATTTT
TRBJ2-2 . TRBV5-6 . CASSQGATVAGELFF TGTGCCAGCAGCCAGGGCGCCACGGTGGCCGGGGAGCTGTTTTTT
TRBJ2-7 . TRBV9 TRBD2 CASSATSGPYEQYF TGTGCCAGCAGCGCGACTAGCGGACCCTACGAGCAGTACTTC
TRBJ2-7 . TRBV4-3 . CASSQDWSYEQYF TGCGCCAGCAGCCAAGATTGGAGTTACGAGCAGTACTTC
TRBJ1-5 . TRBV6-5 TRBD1 CASSYRDREDQPQHF TGTGCCAGCAGTTACCGGGACAGGGAAGATCAGCCCCAGCATTTT
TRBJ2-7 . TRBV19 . CASSMAHLYEQYF TGTGCCAGTAGTATGGCACACCTATACGAGCAGTACTTC
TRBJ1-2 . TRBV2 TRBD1 CASSEGQGSYGYTF TGTGCCAGCAGTGAAGGACAGGGGTCCTATGGCTACACCTTC
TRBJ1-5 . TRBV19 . CASSIWGAQDQPQHF TGTGCCAGTAGTATATGGGGGGCGCAGGATCAGCCCCAGCATTTT
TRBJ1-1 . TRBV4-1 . CASSQALAANTEAFF TGCGCCAGCAGCCAAGCCCTAGCAGCGAACACTGAAGCTTTCTTT
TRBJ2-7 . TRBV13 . CASTFQAAYEQYF TGTGCCAGCACCTTCCAGGCCGCGTACGAGCAGTACTTC
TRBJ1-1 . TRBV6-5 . CASSYSGARTEAFF TGTGCCAGCAGTTACTCGGGGGCTCGGACTGAAGCTTTCTTT
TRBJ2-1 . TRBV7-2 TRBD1 CASSSTGATYNEQFF TGTGCCAGCAGCTCGACAGGGGCCACTTACAATGAGCAGTTCTTC
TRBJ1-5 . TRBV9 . CASSVEGSDQPQHF TGTGCCAGCAGCGTAGAGGGGTCGGATCAGCCCCAGCATTTT
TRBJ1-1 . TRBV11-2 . CASSLTVNTEAFF TGTGCCAGCAGCTTGACGGTTAACACTGAAGCTTTCTTT
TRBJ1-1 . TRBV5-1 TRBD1 CASSHRRDRGSEAFF TGCGCCAGCAGCCACCGTCGGGACAGGGGGTCTGAAGCTTTCTTT
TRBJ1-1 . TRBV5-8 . CASSWGEDGRNTEAFF TGTGCCAGCAGCTGGGGGGAGGATGGGCGGAACACTGAAGCTTTCTTT
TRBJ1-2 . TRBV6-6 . CASSYSVGDPNYGYTF TGTGCCAGCAGTTACTCTGTCGGGGACCCTAACTATGGCTACACCTTC
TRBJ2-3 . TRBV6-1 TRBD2 CASSEGLAGVDTQYF TGTGCCAGCAGTGAAGGGTTAGCGGGAGTAGATACGCAGTATTTT
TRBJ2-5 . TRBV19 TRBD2 CASRGQTDETSGPQETQYF TGTGCCAGTAGAGGCCAGACTGACGAAACTAGCGGCCCCCAAGAGACCCAGTACTTC
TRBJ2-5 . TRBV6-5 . CASSYSGETQYF TGTGCCAGCAGTTACTCGGGAGAGACCCAGTACTTC
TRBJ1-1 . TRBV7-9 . CASSSLNRLNTEAFF TGTGCCAGCAGCTCGTTAAACAGGTTGAACACTGAAGCTTTCTTT